The 13 T cell receptor beta chains below come from one sample, sequenced in a study of blood T cell repertoires in COVID-19. The repertoire was sequenced with immunoSEQ multiplex PCR; TCRdb's copy has only in-frame clones and lacks some. This sample has about 430,000 clones; 80% to 90% occur once, and the top ten carry approximately 1.2%. Input material: PBMCs or T cells enriched from blood (not recorded which). Receptor source: a man younger than 45 who had recovered from COVID-19.

The gene calls are TRBV19 and TRBJ2-5, with TRBD2 as a possible D gene (5 bases). The CDR3 extends over 15 amino acids. The V gene's germline CDR1 is LNHDA and CDR2 SQIVND (reference sequence). V lost 5 bases to trimming and J lost 4 bases, with 17 bases between them. The CDR3 DNA follows: TGTGCCAGTAGTCCGATGGCAGGACGGGGAGAGACCCAGTACTTC. Encoded protein: CASSPMAGRGETQYF.

The sample holds one count of this clone. The rearrangement joins TRBV7-2 to TRBJ1-2, with TRBD1 identical over 7 bases. The CDR3 loop spans 14 amino acids. The junction had 6 bases not matched to a gene; V was cut back by 3 bases and J by 5 bases. Germline CDR1 and CDR2: SGHTA and FQGNSA. The CDR3 protein is CASSFKGARYGYTF. The DNA for the CDR3 is TGTGCCAGCAGCTTCAAGGGGGCCAGGTATGGCTACACCTTC.

This rearrangement joins TRBV28 to TRBJ2-1; tentatively, D is TRBD2 (5 bases). The CDR3 is made up of 14 amino acids. Trimming shortened V by 10 bases and J by 0 bases, and 13 bases separated the two germline ends. Germline V gene lookup returns CDR1 MDHEN and CDR2 SYDVKM. CDR3 sequence: CATRASLSYNEQFF. DNA of the CDR3: TGTGCCACGCGGGCGTCCCTCTCCTACAATGAGCAGTTCTTC.

V gene TRBV5-1 combines with J gene TRBJ1-3; D possibly corresponds to TRBD1 (5 bases). Germline CDR1 and CDR2: SGHRS and YFSETQ. The CDR3 totals 16 residues. V lost 0 bases and J 0 bases, leaving 10 bases between the germline ends. Here the CDR3 reads CASSLGTLSSGNTIYF. DNA for the CDR3: TGCGCCAGCAGCTTGGGGACATTGAGCTCTGGAAACACCATATATTTT.

The genes are TRBV4-1 and TRBJ1-5, with D possibly being TRBD1 (5 bases). This CDR3 is built from 17 residues. CDR1 is MGHRA and CDR2 is YSYEKL in the germline V gene. Trimming took off 4 bases at V and 5 bases at J, with 21 bases between the two ends. CDR3 residues: CASSPRQLALFDQPQHF. CDR3 in DNA: TGCGCCAGCAGCCCAAGACAGTTAGCTTTATTCGATCAGCCCCAGCATTTT.

The gene calls are TRBV28 and TRBJ2-1; 13 positions match TRBD2. Germline V gene data show CDR1 as MDHEN and CDR2 as SYDVKM. The length of the CDR3 is 15 residues. Germline trimming cut 6 bases from V and 8 bases from J; bases unmatched to any gene: 7. CDR3 region: CASRILAGGRDEQFF. The CDR3 bases are TGTGCCAGCAGAATACTAGCGGGAGGGCGGGATGAGCAGTTCTTC.

The rearrangement uses TRBV9 and TRBJ1-6, with TRBD1 as a possible D gene (6 bases). Germline CDR1 and CDR2: SGDLS and YYNGEE. The CDR3 is 16 amino acids. Between the trimmed V and J ends, which lost 4 bases and 12 bases, there was a span of 23 bases. The CDR3, as DNA: TGTGCCAGCAGCCCAAGCTCGGGTGCGAAGGGACAACCCCTCCACTTT. It is translated as CASSPSSGAKGQPLHF.

This rearrangement joins TRBV24-1 to TRBJ1-2; no definite D call. V was shortened by 6 bases and J by 8 bases, with 9 bases between the two germline ends. This CDR3 is 11 amino acids long. Germline CDR1 reads KGHDR; CDR2 reads SFDVKD. The chain's CDR3 is CATSYGSGYTF. CDR3 nucleotides: TGTGCCACCAGTTACGGGTCCGGCTACACCTTC.

The chain carries TRBV10-2 and TRBJ1-1; 9 bases line up with TRBD1. Trimming took 7 bases from V and 4 from J; bases not matched to a gene: 4. Germline V CDR1 and CDR2: WSHSY, SAAADI. The CDR3 has 13 amino acids. The CDR3 region is CASKTGGATEAFF. The CDR3, as DNA: TGCGCCAGCAAGACAGGGGGAGCCACTGAAGCTTTCTTT.

The chain uses TRBV9 and TRBJ2-3, with 7 bases identical to TRBD2. Germline values: CDR1 SGDLS, CDR2 YYNGEE. Unmatched junction bases numbered 8, after V lost 5 bases and J lost 2 bases. CDR3 length equals 15 residues. The CDR3 DNA reads as TGTGCCAGCAGTGAAACCGGGACTACCACAGATACGCAGTATTTT. It encodes CASSETGTTTDTQYF.

About this clone itself: Other DNA sequences in this specimen translate into the identical CDR3. The rearrangement links TRBV19 to TRBJ2-3; no clear D. The CDR3 covers 14 residues. Between the trimmed V and J ends, which lost 2 bases and 0 bases, there was a span of 6 bases. Germline V gene lookup returns CDR1 LNHDA and CDR2 SQIVND (reference sequence). In DNA, the CDR3 is TGTGCCAGTAGTATACAAGCTAGCACAGATACGCAGTATTTT. Translated, it gives CASSIQASTDTQYF.

The chain combines TRBV29-1 with TRBJ1-2; TRBD1 matches at 10 bases. J was trimmed by 7 bases and V by 5 bases; bases with no gene match: 4. Looked up from germline, CDR1 is SQVTM and CDR2 is ANQGSEA. This CDR3 spans 12 amino acids. The CDR3 reads CSVPGTGVGYTF. The CDR3, as DNA: TGCAGCGTTCCCGGGACAGGGGTTGGCTACACCTTC. Filled out from reference TRBV29-1 and TRBJ1-2, the complete variable domain reads SAVISQKPSRDICQRGTSLTIQCQVDSQVTMMFWYRQQPGQSLTLIATANQGSEATYESGFVIDKFPISRPNLTFSTLTVSNMSPEDSSIYLCSVPGTGVGYTFGSGTRLTVV.

This clone was seen only once. V usage is TRBV7-9 and J usage is TRBJ1-2; D gene ambiguous. This CDR3 has 14 amino acids. Trimming took off 1 base at V and 3 bases at J, with 9 bases between the two ends. Germline lookup yields CDR1 SEHNR and CDR2 FQNEAQ (reference sequence). CDR3 in DNA: TGTGCCAGCAGCTTAGTTGCGAAAGACTATGGCTACACCTTC. Its translation is CASSLVAKDYGYTF. Using reference TRBV7-9 and TRBJ1-2 for the parts outside the CDR3, the full variable domain is DTGVSQNPRHKITKRGQNVTFRCDPISEHNRLYWYRQTLGQGPEFLTYFQNEAQLEKSRLLSDRFSAERPKGSFSTLEIQRTEQGDSAMYLCASSLVAKDYGYTFGSGTRLTVV.